This TCR beta chain was sequenced during a study of post-analysis software for immune sequencing data. This CDR3 has 14 amino acids. CDR1 and CDR2 from the germline V gene are SGHTA and FQGNSA. Findings and limits, study-wide: TRBV5-6, TRBV5-1 and TRBV20-1 belonged to a set of a few TRBV segments that were more frequent in patients than controls. Normalized Chao1 diversity was significantly lower in multiple sclerosis patients than in controls.

The TCR beta cDNA libraries carried unique molecular identifiers. TCRdb reanalysed the PCR reads using MiXCR and keeps one entry per CDR3 protein. Among 430,000 or so distinct CDR3 sequences listed, 30% to 40% were seen once. On this clonotype itself: Its antigen is currently unknown. Compared with germline, one end of the junction differs, possibly owing to a read error.

The V call is TRBV7-2, the J call TRBJ2-7; 10 nucleotides match TRBD2. The clonotype was recovered from a girl aged 2-10 years with multiple sclerosis. The sequenced material came from blood. The CDR3 sequence: CAGSSGLAAYEQYF. DNA for the CDR3: TGTGCCGGCAGCTCCGGACTAGCGGCCTACGAGCAGTACTTC.